This T cell receptor beta chain comes out of a study of blood T cells in healthy people across ages. Across the study: Template switching recovered approximately one barcoded beta molecule for every two T cells.

Overall study results and limits: Age brought a roughly linear fall in TCR beta diversity measured per million T cells. Donor CMV status was unknown, possibly confounding expanded clonotype changes.

CDR3 size: 19 residues. Germline V CDR1 and CDR2: MGHRA, YSYEKL. The trim removed 3 bases at V and 3 bases at J, leaving 9 bases unmatched. As concerns this clonotype: Its antigen is still unknown.

Primers used in a second PCR of about 7 to 12 cycles were a sample-barcoded 5' primer and a J-beta primer mix. One entry per CDR3 protein, called by TCRdb with MiXCR from the 5' RACE reads. The profile shows about 640,000 distinct CDR3 sequences, 58% of them singletons. Ten milliliters of peripheral blood were drawn from each donor into EDTA-treated tubes. The origin of this receptor is a man aged 55 to 69 in good health. The sample consisted of blood. The rearrangement uses TRBV4-1 and TRBJ2-2; 14 bases align to TRBD2. The CDR3 loop reads CASSHDSGLAGAYTGELFF. The DNA for the CDR3 is TGCGCCAGCAGCCACGACTCGGGACTAGCGGGGGCCTACACCGGGGAGCTGTTTTTT.